A selection of T cell receptor beta chains follows, all from one sample in a study of shared clonotypes between healthy human individuals. The assay was immunoSEQ multiplex PCR, and TCRdb's table has in-frame clones only and misses some. Of hundreds of thousands of clones in the sample, 80% to 95% were seen once. Sequenced sample: naive CD8+ T cells sorted from blood. Receptors originate from a man younger than 40 in good health. CDR3s include the opening cysteine and the closing phenylalanine or tryptophan. The D gene is left open where the match is weak. Not every row has a clone size; where given, it reads once, few, many or a size class.

d_gene: .
abundance: .
j_gene: TRBJ2-3
v_gene: TRBV27
CDR3aa: CASSLGAVSGTDTQYF
CDR3nt: TGTGCCAGCAGTTTAGGCGCGGTTTCCGGCACAGATACGCAGTATTTT

d_gene: .
abundance: .
j_gene: TRBJ2-6
v_gene: TRBV27
CDR3aa: CASSLSSAGANVLTF
CDR3nt: TGTGCCAGCAGTTTAAGCTCAGCTGGGGCCAACGTCCTGACTTTC

d_gene: .
abundance: .
j_gene: TRBJ1-3
v_gene: TRBV4-1
CDR3aa: CASSQDMGSGNTIYF
CDR3nt: TGCGCCAGCAGCCAAGATATGGGGTCGGGAAACACCATATATTTT

d_gene: .
abundance: .
j_gene: TRBJ2-1
v_gene: TRBV5-5
CDR3aa: CASSLPHNEQFF
CDR3nt: TGTGCCAGCAGCCTCCCACACAATGAGCAGTTCTTC

d_gene: .
abundance: .
j_gene: TRBJ2-2
v_gene: TRBV9
CDR3aa: CASSVVMGTGELFF
CDR3nt: TGTGCCAGCAGCGTAGTCATGGGGACCGGGGAGCTGTTTTTT

d_gene: .
abundance: .
j_gene: TRBJ2-1
v_gene: TRBV14
CDR3aa: CAHRALGDNEQFF
CDR3nt: TGTGCCCACAGAGCCCTAGGGGACAATGAGCAGTTCTTC

d_gene: .
abundance: .
j_gene: TRBJ2-5
v_gene: TRBV12-5
CDR3aa: CASGLRGETQYF
CDR3nt: TGTGCTAGTGGTTTAAGGGGAGAGACCCAGTACTTC

d_gene: .
abundance: .
j_gene: TRBJ2-3
v_gene: TRBV2
CDR3aa: CASSVDPQTSRETDTQYF
CDR3nt: TGTGCCAGCAGTGTCGACCCCCAGACTAGTCGGGAAACAGATACGCAGTATTTT

d_gene: .
abundance: once
j_gene: TRBJ1-2
v_gene: TRBV29-1
CDR3aa: CSVESSVMRLDGYTF
CDR3nt: TGCAGCGTTGAATCCAGCGTTATGCGGCTGGATGGCTACACCTTC

d_gene: .
abundance: .
j_gene: TRBJ2-5
v_gene: TRBV29-1
CDR3aa: CSVGASGGGEETQYF
CDR3nt: TGCAGCGTGGGGGCTAGCGGAGGGGGCGAAGAGACCCAGTACTTC

d_gene: .
abundance: few
j_gene: TRBJ2-1
v_gene: TRBV27
CDR3aa: CASSSPSGYGQFF
CDR3nt: TGTGCCAGCAGTTCCCCCTCCGGCTACGGGCAGTTCTTC

d_gene: TRBD1
abundance: .
j_gene: TRBJ1-4
v_gene: TRBV7-9
CDR3aa: CASRPGQDNEKLFF
CDR3nt: TGTGCCAGCAGACCGGGACAGGATAATGAAAAACTGTTTTTT

d_gene: .
abundance: .
j_gene: TRBJ2-6
v_gene: TRBV2
CDR3aa: CASSERVTVSSGANVLTF
CDR3nt: TGTGCCAGCAGTGAAAGAGTTACGGTGAGCTCTGGGGCCAACGTCCTGACTTTC

d_gene: .
abundance: .
j_gene: TRBJ2-5
v_gene: TRBV7-8
CDR3aa: CASSSETGLQETQYF
CDR3nt: TGTGCCAGCAGCTCCGAGACAGGTCTTCAAGAGACCCAGTACTTC

d_gene: TRBD2
abundance: .
j_gene: TRBJ2-5
v_gene: TRBV27
CDR3aa: CASRLGAGGGETQYF
CDR3nt: TGTGCCAGCCGGCTGGGAGCGGGAGGAGGAGAGACCCAGTACTTC

d_gene: .
abundance: .
j_gene: TRBJ2-6
v_gene: TRBV15
CDR3aa: CATSRDPGYGANVLTF
CDR3nt: TGTGCCACCAGCAGAGATCCAGGGTACGGGGCCAACGTCCTGACTTTC

d_gene: .
abundance: .
j_gene: TRBJ1-3
v_gene: TRBV7-9
CDR3aa: CASAETSGNTIYF
CDR3nt: TGTGCCAGCGCAGAGACCTCTGGAAACACCATATATTTT

d_gene: .
abundance: .
j_gene: TRBJ2-2
v_gene: TRBV28
CDR3aa: CASSLYTAELFF
CDR3nt: TGTGCCAGCAGTTTATACACCGCCGAGCTGTTTTTT

d_gene: TRBD2
abundance: .
j_gene: TRBJ2-7
v_gene: TRBV9
CDR3aa: CASSAFGTSAYEQYF
CDR3nt: TGTGCCAGCAGCGCTTTCGGGACTAGCGCGTACGAGCAGTACTTC

d_gene: TRBD2
abundance: .
j_gene: TRBJ2-1
v_gene: TRBV19
CDR3aa: CASSVGTSGRAYNEQFF
CDR3nt: TGTGCCAGTAGTGTCGGGACTAGCGGGAGGGCCTACAATGAGCAGTTCTTC

d_gene: TRBD2
abundance: .
j_gene: TRBJ2-7
v_gene: TRBV11-2
CDR3aa: CASSLDGLAATYEQYF
CDR3nt: TGTGCCAGCAGCTTAGATGGTCTAGCGGCCACCTACGAGCAGTACTTC

d_gene: .
abundance: .
j_gene: TRBJ2-7
v_gene: TRBV10-3
CDR3aa: CAIKSKNDRKNTYEQYF
CDR3nt: TGTGCCATCAAGTCGAAAAACGACAGGAAAAATACCTACGAGCAGTACTTC

d_gene: .
abundance: once
j_gene: TRBJ2-5
v_gene: TRBV10-3
CDR3aa: CAISESPTMEQYF
CDR3nt: TGTGCCATCAGTGAGTCCCCGACTATGGAGCAGTACTTC

d_gene: TRBD2
abundance: .
j_gene: TRBJ2-7
v_gene: TRBV6-5
CDR3aa: CASSLRSGRADEQYF
CDR3nt: TGTGCCAGCAGTTTGAGGAGCGGGAGGGCCGACGAGCAGTACTTC

d_gene: .
abundance: few
j_gene: TRBJ2-2
v_gene: TRBV18
CDR3aa: CASSPNTGELFF
CDR3nt: TGTGCCAGCTCACCGAACACCGGGGAGCTGTTTTTT

d_gene: .
abundance: many
j_gene: TRBJ2-7
v_gene: TRBV5-8
CDR3aa: CASRPRRSSYEQYF
CDR3nt: TGTGCCAGCAGGCCGCGCAGAAGCTCCTACGAGCAGTACTTC

d_gene: .
abundance: .
j_gene: TRBJ2-7
v_gene: TRBV5-1
CDR3aa: CASSWAYEQYF
CDR3nt: TGCGCCAGCAGCTGGGCCTACGAGCAGTACTTC

d_gene: TRBD2
abundance: .
j_gene: TRBJ2-1
v_gene: TRBV5-4
CDR3aa: CASSPYGTSGDRNNEQFF
CDR3nt: TGTGCCAGCAGCCCCTATGGGACTAGCGGAGATCGTAACAATGAGCAGTTCTTC

d_gene: TRBD1
abundance: .
j_gene: TRBJ2-3
v_gene: TRBV5-4
CDR3aa: CASSASGTGYTDTQYF
CDR3nt: TGTGCCAGCAGCGCCTCCGGGACAGGGTACACAGATACGCAGTATTTT

d_gene: TRBD1
abundance: .
j_gene: TRBJ1-1
v_gene: TRBV7-9
CDR3aa: CASSEGQLTEAFF
CDR3nt: TGTGCCAGCAGCGAGGGACAGTTAACTGAAGCTTTCTTT

d_gene: TRBD1
abundance: few
j_gene: TRBJ2-7
v_gene: TRBV19
CDR3aa: CASSAGQGDYEQYF
CDR3nt: TGTGCCAGTAGTGCGGGACAGGGGGACTACGAGCAGTACTTC

d_gene: TRBD1
abundance: .
j_gene: TRBJ2-1
v_gene: TRBV6-6
CDR3aa: CASSPGQGYNEQFF
CDR3nt: TGTGCCAGCAGTCCGGGACAGGGGTACAATGAGCAGTTCTTC

d_gene: TRBD1
abundance: .
j_gene: TRBJ1-2
v_gene: TRBV7-6
CDR3aa: CASSVTGVGGYTF
CDR3nt: TGTGCCAGCAGCGTAACAGGGGTTGGCGGCTACACCTTC

d_gene: .
abundance: once
j_gene: TRBJ2-7
v_gene: TRBV10-2
CDR3aa: CASSESNYEQYF
CDR3nt: TGCGCCAGCAGTGAGTCGAACTACGAGCAGTACTTC

d_gene: TRBD2
abundance: .
j_gene: TRBJ2-5
v_gene: TRBV29-1
CDR3aa: CSVAPLPGLAEETQYF
CDR3nt: TGCAGCGTCGCTCCCTTGCCGGGACTAGCAGAAGAGACCCAGTACTTC

d_gene: TRBD2
abundance: .
j_gene: TRBJ2-1
v_gene: TRBV7-9
CDR3aa: CASSLPTSGGTNEQFF
CDR3nt: TGTGCCAGCAGCCTCCCTACTAGCGGGGGAACCAATGAGCAGTTCTTC

d_gene: TRBD1
abundance: .
j_gene: TRBJ2-1
v_gene: TRBV7-9
CDR3aa: CASSPRDRKYYNEQFF
CDR3nt: TGTGCCAGCAGCCCCCGGGACAGAAAATACTACAATGAGCAGTTCTTC

d_gene: TRBD2
abundance: .
j_gene: TRBJ2-2
v_gene: TRBV7-3
CDR3aa: CASSLTSGTSGRESGELFF
CDR3nt: TGTGCCAGCAGCTTAACGTCCGGGACTAGCGGGAGAGAGTCCGGGGAGCTGTTTTTT

d_gene: .
abundance: .
j_gene: TRBJ1-3
v_gene: TRBV28
CDR3aa: CASSQRGTGNTIYF
CDR3nt: TGTGCCAGCAGCCAGCGGGGAACTGGAAACACCATATATTTT

d_gene: TRBD2
abundance: .
j_gene: TRBJ2-1
v_gene: TRBV29-1
CDR3aa: CSVRDYGSYNEQFF
CDR3nt: TGCAGCGTTCGGGACTATGGCTCCTACAATGAGCAGTTCTTC

d_gene: .
abundance: .
j_gene: TRBJ2-2
v_gene: TRBV6-5
CDR3aa: CASLTRLGTGELFF
CDR3nt: TGTGCCAGCCTCACTAGACTAGGCACCGGGGAGCTGTTTTTT

d_gene: .
abundance: .
j_gene: TRBJ2-1
v_gene: TRBV30
CDR3aa: CAWSSGLSSYNEQFF
CDR3nt: TGTGCCTGGAGTAGCGGACTAAGCTCCTACAATGAGCAGTTCTTC